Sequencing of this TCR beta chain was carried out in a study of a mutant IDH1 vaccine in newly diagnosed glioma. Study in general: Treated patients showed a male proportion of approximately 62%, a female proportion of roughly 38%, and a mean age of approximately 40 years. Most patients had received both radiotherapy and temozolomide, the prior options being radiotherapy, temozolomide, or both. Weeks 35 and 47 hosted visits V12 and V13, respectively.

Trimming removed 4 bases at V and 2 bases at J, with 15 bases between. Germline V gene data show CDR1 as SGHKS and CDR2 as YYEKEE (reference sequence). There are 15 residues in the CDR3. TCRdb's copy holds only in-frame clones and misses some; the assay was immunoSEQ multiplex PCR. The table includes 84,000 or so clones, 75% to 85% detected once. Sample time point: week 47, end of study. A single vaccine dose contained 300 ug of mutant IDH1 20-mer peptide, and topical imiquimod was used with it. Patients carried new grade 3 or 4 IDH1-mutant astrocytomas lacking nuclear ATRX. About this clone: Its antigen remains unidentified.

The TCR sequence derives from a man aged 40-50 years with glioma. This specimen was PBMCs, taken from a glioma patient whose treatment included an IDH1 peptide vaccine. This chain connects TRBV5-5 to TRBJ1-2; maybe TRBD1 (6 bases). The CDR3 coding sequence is TGTGCCAGCAGCCCTACAGGGCTTGTCAACTATGGCTACACCTTC. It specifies CASSPTGLVNYGYTF. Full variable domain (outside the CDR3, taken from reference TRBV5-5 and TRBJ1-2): DAGVTQSPTHLIKTRGQQVTLRCSPISGHKSVSWYQQVLGQGPQFIFQYYEKEERGRGNFPDRFSARQFPNYSSELNVNALLLGDSALYLCASSPTGLVNYGYTFGSGTRLTVV.